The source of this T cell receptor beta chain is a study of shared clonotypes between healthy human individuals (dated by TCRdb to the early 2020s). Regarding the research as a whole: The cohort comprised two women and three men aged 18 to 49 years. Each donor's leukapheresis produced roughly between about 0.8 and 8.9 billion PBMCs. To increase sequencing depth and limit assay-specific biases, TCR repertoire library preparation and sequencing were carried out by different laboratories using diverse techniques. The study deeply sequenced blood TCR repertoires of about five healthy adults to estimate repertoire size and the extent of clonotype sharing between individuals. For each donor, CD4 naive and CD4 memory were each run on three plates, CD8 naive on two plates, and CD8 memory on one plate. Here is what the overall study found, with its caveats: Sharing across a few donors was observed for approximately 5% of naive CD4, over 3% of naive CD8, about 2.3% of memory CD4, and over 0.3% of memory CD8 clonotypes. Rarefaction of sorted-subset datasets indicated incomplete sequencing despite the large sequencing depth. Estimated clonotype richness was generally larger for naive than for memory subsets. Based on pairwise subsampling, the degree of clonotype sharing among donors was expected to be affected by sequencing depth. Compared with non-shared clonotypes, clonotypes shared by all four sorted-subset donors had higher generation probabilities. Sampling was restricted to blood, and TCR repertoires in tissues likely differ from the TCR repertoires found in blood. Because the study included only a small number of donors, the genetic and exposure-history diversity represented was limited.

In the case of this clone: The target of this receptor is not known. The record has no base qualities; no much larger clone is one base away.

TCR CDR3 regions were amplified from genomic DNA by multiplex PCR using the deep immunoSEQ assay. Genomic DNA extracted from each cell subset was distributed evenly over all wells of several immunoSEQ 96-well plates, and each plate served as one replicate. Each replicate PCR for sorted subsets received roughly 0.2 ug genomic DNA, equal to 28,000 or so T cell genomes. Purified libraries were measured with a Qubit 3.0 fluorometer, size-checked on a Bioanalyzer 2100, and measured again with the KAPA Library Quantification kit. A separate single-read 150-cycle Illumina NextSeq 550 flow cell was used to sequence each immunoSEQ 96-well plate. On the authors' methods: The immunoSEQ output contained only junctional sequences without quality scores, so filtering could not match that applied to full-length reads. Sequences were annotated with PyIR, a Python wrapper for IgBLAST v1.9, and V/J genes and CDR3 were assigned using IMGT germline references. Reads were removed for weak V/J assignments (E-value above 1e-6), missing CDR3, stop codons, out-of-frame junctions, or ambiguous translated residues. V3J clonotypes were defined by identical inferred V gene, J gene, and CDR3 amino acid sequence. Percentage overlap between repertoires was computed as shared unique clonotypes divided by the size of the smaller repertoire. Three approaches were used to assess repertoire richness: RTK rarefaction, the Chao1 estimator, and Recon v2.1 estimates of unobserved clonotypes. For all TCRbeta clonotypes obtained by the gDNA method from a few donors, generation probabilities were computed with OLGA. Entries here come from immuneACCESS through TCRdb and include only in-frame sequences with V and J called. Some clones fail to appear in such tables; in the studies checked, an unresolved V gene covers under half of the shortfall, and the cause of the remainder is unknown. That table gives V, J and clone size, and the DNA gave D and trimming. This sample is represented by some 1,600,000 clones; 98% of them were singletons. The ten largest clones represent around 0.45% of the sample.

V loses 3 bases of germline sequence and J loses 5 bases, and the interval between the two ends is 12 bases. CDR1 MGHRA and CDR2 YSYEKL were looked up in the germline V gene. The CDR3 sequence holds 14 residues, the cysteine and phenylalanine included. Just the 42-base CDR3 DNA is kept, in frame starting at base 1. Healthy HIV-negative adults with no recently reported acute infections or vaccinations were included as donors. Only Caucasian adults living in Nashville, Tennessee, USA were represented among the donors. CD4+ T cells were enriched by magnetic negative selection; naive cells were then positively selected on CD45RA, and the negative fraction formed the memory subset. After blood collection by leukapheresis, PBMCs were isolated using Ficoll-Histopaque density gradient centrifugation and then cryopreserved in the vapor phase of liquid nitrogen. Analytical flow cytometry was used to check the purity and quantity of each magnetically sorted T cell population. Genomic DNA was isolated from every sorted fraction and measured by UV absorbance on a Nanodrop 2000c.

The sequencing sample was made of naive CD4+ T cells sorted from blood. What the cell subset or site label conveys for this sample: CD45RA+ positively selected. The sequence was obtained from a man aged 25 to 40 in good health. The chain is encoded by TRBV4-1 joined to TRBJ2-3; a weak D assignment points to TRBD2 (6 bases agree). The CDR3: CASSQWGVGDTQYF. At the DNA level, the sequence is TGCGCCAGCAGCCAGTGGGGGGTGGGAGATACGCAGTATTTT.